This TCR beta chain comes out of a study of T cell repertoires in cytomegalovirus infection. As for the study in general: The authors used CMV epitopes that were HLA-C-restricted (recently identified) and HLA-B-restricted (well studied). Carrying CMV and the relevant HLA type showed in public TCR beta signatures. Findings and caveats of the study: Ex vivo responses were dominated by HLA-C-restricted CMV-specific TCR beta clonotypes. Identification of carriers of CMV plus the relevant HLA was achieved through cumulative public TCR beta family frequency.

The germline V gene has CDR1 MGHRA and CDR2 YSYEKL. The V end was cut by 0 bases, the J end by 10 bases, with 19 bases between. The CDR3 has 17 residues. This clonotype came up a few times. What it binds is unknown. Each CDR3 protein is one row after TCRdb ran MiXCR on the reads. The sample records about 830,000 distinct CDR3 sequences, 32% being singletons. V and J are TRBV4-1 and TRBJ2-6; D is ambiguous. The sequenced sample was cultured CD8+ T cells from PBMCs, obtained from culture after CMV antigen stimulation. The receptor comes from a human donor in good health (CMV status not recorded). Some clones in this sample may be carry-over from other donors' samples. CDR3 in DNA: TGCGCCAGCAGCCAAGATCAAGGGAATTACTGGCTTAACGTCCTGACTTTC. Translation: CASSQDQGNYWLNVLTF.